Listed below are T cell receptor beta chains from one sample, sequenced in a study of T cells in Graves' hyperthyroidism and ophthalmopathy. TCRdb re-called the multiplex PCR reads through MiXCR, storing one row per CDR3 protein. The table shows about 530,000 distinct CDR3 sequences, with approximately 17% occurring only once. The sequenced sample consisted of blood. The receptor set was obtained from a woman under 30 with Graves' ophthalmopathy. Each CDR3 is given with its conserved first and last residue. D genes are given only for firm matches. Size is stated for part of the rows, as once, few or many counts, or as a class when the clone is expanded.

v_call,d_call,j_call,clone_size,cdr3_aa,cdr3_nt
TRBV7-2,.,TRBJ2-2,many,CASSLAPSRTGELFF,TGTGCCAGCAGCTTAGCGCCCAGCAGAACCGGGGAGCTGTTTTTT
TRBV30,.,TRBJ1-3,many,CAWSVKGAGNTIYF,TGTGCCTGGAGTGTAAAGGGGGCTGGAAACACCATATATTTT
TRBV7-3,.,TRBJ1-1,.,CATSGQGLNTEAFF,TGTGCCACGTCTGGGCAGGGGCTGAACACTGAAGCTTTCTTT
TRBV29-1,.,TRBJ1-4,few,CSVEGTATNEKLFF,TGCAGCGTTGAAGGGACAGCAACTAATGAAAAACTGTTTTTT
TRBV4-3,TRBD2,TRBJ2-2,.,CASSPSGTNTGELFF,TGCGCCAGCAGCCCTAGCGGGACGAACACCGGGGAGCTGTTTTTT
TRBV27,TRBD1,TRBJ1-2,.,CASSLIGQGNYGYTF,TGTGCCAGCAGTTTAATAGGACAGGGAAACTATGGCTACACCTTC
TRBV29-1,TRBD2,TRBJ2-1,.,CSVIAGAIYNEQFF,TGCAGCGTTATAGCGGGAGCGATCTACAATGAGCAGTTCTTC
TRBV30,.,TRBJ2-3,.,CAWSQGTGTQYF,TGTGCCTGGAGTCAGGGCACAGGTACGCAGTATTTT
TRBV2,.,TRBJ1-5,many,CASSGRGGPNQPQHF,TGTGCCAGCAGTGGGAGGGGGGGGCCCAATCAGCCCCAGCATTTT
TRBV28,.,TRBJ2-5,.,CASNPMGVEETQYF,TGTGCCAGCAACCCAATGGGGGTCGAAGAGACCCAGTACTTC
TRBV7-8,TRBD2,TRBJ2-3,many,CASSLPVAGVEANTDTQYF,TGTGCCAGCAGCTTACCCGTAGCGGGAGTCGAGGCTAACACAGATACGCAGTATTTT
TRBV7-9,.,TRBJ2-3,.,CASSVTQRRSSTDTQYF,TGTGCCAGCAGCGTTACTCAGAGGAGATCCAGCACAGATACGCAGTATTTT
TRBV7-2,.,TRBJ2-5,many,CASSLIPRETQYF,TGTGCCAGCAGCTTAATCCCTAGGGAGACCCAGTACTTC
TRBV10-2,.,TRBJ2-7,many,CASRYGQPSYEQYF,TGCGCCAGCAGGTATGGGCAGCCCTCCTACGAGCAGTACTTC
TRBV3-1,TRBD2,TRBJ2-5,many,CASSPGGAGETQYF,TGTGCCAGCAGCCCCGGGGGGGCCGGGGAGACCCAGTACTTC
TRBV7-2,.,TRBJ1-1,.,CASSLYGSNTEAFF,TGTGCCAGCAGCTTATACGGATCGAACACTGAAGCTTTCTTT
TRBV9,.,TRBJ2-5,few,CASSSGLLQETQYF,TGTGCCAGCAGCTCTGGACTGCTCCAAGAGACCCAGTACTTC
TRBV20-1,.,TRBJ2-5,.,CSAPRGSETQYF,TGCAGTGCTCCCCGGGGGTCGGAGACCCAGTACTTC
TRBV11-2,.,TRBJ2-1,many,CASSLHRDNEQFF,TGTGCCAGCAGCTTACACAGGGACAATGAGCAGTTCTTC
TRBV2,.,TRBJ2-7,many,CASSHSRSAQYEQYF,TGTGCCAGCAGCCACTCCAGGTCAGCCCAATACGAGCAGTACTTC
TRBV28,.,TRBJ2-1,many,CASSLTGRFDEQFF,TGTGCCAGCAGTTTAACGGGACGTTTCGATGAGCAGTTCTTC
TRBV12-5,TRBD2,TRBJ2-1,.,CASGMGLAGNNEQFF,TGTGCTAGTGGTATGGGACTAGCGGGCAACAATGAGCAGTTCTTC
TRBV5-1,.,TRBJ2-1,many,CASSLGTFSFSSYNEQFF,TGCGCCAGCAGCTTGGGGACTTTTTCCTTTAGCTCCTACAATGAGCAGTTCTTC
TRBV6-1,.,TRBJ2-3,many,CASLGQITDTQYF,TGTGCCAGCCTTGGACAGATCACAGATACGCAGTATTTT
TRBV4-3,.,TRBJ1-5,.,CASSQDYPGFLEPQHF,TGCGCCAGCAGCCAAGATTACCCAGGGTTTTTGGAGCCCCAGCATTTT
TRBV19,TRBD2,TRBJ2-7,few,CASSTTSGSSYEQYF,TGTGCCAGTAGTACCACTAGCGGGAGCTCCTACGAGCAGTACTTC
TRBV7-6,.,TRBJ1-1,.,CASSLFGSREVEAFF,TGTGCCAGCAGCTTATTTGGGTCCAGGGAGGTTGAAGCTTTCTTT
TRBV19,.,TRBJ1-4,many,CASQYPGENEKLFF,TGTGCCAGTCAGTATCCGGGTGAAAATGAAAAACTGTTTTTT
TRBV10-3,TRBD2,TRBJ2-3,many,CAISDYGGGTDTQYF,TGTGCCATCAGTGATTACGGGGGGGGAACAGATACGCAGTATTTT
TRBV12-3/TRBV12-4,.,TRBJ2-1,few,CASRVGGPNEQFF,TGTGCCAGCAGGGTAGGTGGGCCCAATGAGCAGTTCTTC
TRBV19,TRBD1,TRBJ2-2,.,CASSMGSTGMFGGELFF,TGTGCCAGTAGTATGGGTTCGACAGGGATGTTCGGCGGGGAGCTGTTTTTT
TRBV19,.,TRBJ1-5,.,CATQNRDNQPQHF,TGTGCCACACAAAACAGGGATAATCAGCCCCAGCATTTT
TRBV10-3,TRBD2,TRBJ2-1,.,CAISDSSGRSSYNEQFF,TGTGCCATCAGTGACTCTAGCGGGAGAAGCTCCTACAATGAGCAGTTCTTC
TRBV6-1,TRBD2,TRBJ2-7,.,CASSDGTSGPPYEQYF,TGTGCCAGCAGTGACGGGACTAGCGGACCCCCCTACGAGCAGTACTTC
TRBV5-1,TRBD2,TRBJ2-1,many,CASSLAMATSGSDEQFF,TGCGCCAGCAGCTTGGCCATGGCTACTAGCGGGAGCGATGAGCAGTTCTTC
TRBV5-1,TRBD1,TRBJ1-2,many,CASSLDRGRRGYTF,TGCGCCAGCAGCTTGGACAGGGGGCGGCGTGGCTACACCTTC
TRBV3-1,.,TRBJ1-2,many,CASSQHLGYTF,TGTGCCAGCAGCCAACACCTTGGCTACACCTTC
TRBV5-1,TRBD1,TRBJ2-2,once,CASSSRTGATTGELFF,TGCGCCAGCAGCTCCCGGACAGGGGCCACCACCGGGGAGCTGTTTTTT
TRBV15,TRBD2,TRBJ2-1,few,CAAAYSSGNLNEQFF,TGTGCCGCCGCTTACTCTAGCGGTAATCTCAATGAGCAGTTCTTC
TRBV6-1,.,TRBJ2-6,.,CASSDNPGANVLTF,TGTGCCAGCAGTGATAACCCTGGGGCCAACGTCCTGACTTTC
TRBV6-2/TRBV6-3,.,TRBJ2-4,many,CASRTRGGVLAKNIQYF,TGTGCCAGCAGAACCCGTGGGGGCGTACTAGCCAAAAACATTCAGTACTTC
TRBV5-1,TRBD2,TRBJ2-1,.,CASSFRDGGYNEQFF,TGCGCCAGCAGCTTCAGGGACGGGGGGTACAATGAGCAGTTCTTC
TRBV7-2,.,TRBJ2-1,many,CASESVSYNEQFF,TGTGCCAGCGAGTCGGTCTCCTACAATGAGCAGTTCTTC
TRBV6-1,TRBD2,TRBJ2-3,.,CASSFLTSGRKDTQYF,TGTGCCAGCAGCTTCCTTACTAGCGGGAGAAAAGATACGCAGTATTTT
TRBV5-5,.,TRBJ2-3,many,CASSWGGQGTDTQYF,TGTGCCAGCAGCTGGGGGGGCCAGGGCACAGATACGCAGTATTTT
TRBV6-1,.,TRBJ2-3,many,CASSERAGAADTQYF,TGTGCCAGCAGTGAACGGGCGGGGGCCGCAGATACGCAGTATTTT
TRBV27,.,TRBJ2-7,many,CASRPGEAYEQYF,TGTGCCAGCAGACCTGGAGAGGCCTACGAGCAGTACTTC
TRBV6-1,TRBD2,TRBJ2-3,many,CASSEYAGGDTQYF,TGTGCCAGCAGTGAATATGCGGGGGGAGATACGCAGTATTTT
TRBV5-8,.,TRBJ1-4,.,CASSQNLQTNEKLFF,TGTGCCAGCAGCCAGAATCTACAGACGAATGAAAAACTGTTTTTT
TRBV7-8,.,TRBJ1-3,few,CASSLAQGTTGNTIYF,TGTGCCAGCAGCTTAGCGCAGGGTACGACTGGAAACACCATATATTTT
TRBV27,TRBD1,TRBJ1-6,.,CASRVTGGNSPLHF,TGTGCCAGCAGGGTGACAGGGGGGAATTCACCCCTCCACTTT
TRBV28,TRBD1,TRBJ2-7,many,CASLQGGQGVHEQYF,TGTGCCAGCCTCCAGGGTGGACAGGGGGTCCACGAGCAGTACTTC
TRBV9,.,TRBJ2-7,many,CASSADGTYEQYF,TGTGCCAGCAGCGCGGACGGTACCTACGAGCAGTACTTC
TRBV30,TRBD2,TRBJ2-7,.,CASSPRGREYEQYF,TGTGCCAGCAGCCCACGCGGGAGGGAATACGAGCAGTACTTC
TRBV7-9,TRBD2,TRBJ2-1,many,CASSLAAGTSGRWNEQFF,TGTGCCAGCAGCTTAGCCGCTGGGACTAGCGGGAGGTGGAATGAGCAGTTCTTC
TRBV28,.,TRBJ1-3,few,CASSRRGSGNTIYF,TGTGCCAGCAGTAGACGGGGATCTGGAAACACCATATATTTT
TRBV28,TRBD1,TRBJ1-5,.,CASSFGQGATQPQHF,TGTGCCAGCAGTTTCGGACAGGGGGCCACTCAGCCCCAGCATTTT
TRBV7-9,TRBD2,TRBJ2-3,many,CASSHLSGTSGTTDTQYF,TGTGCCAGCAGTCACCTCTCCGGGACTAGCGGCACCACAGATACGCAGTATTTT
TRBV20-1,.,TRBJ2-5,few,CSARVPGRQETQYF,TGCAGTGCTAGAGTTCCAGGCCGCCAAGAGACCCAGTACTTC